The 7 T cell receptor beta chains given below trace back to one sample, sequenced in a study of blood T cells in healthy people across ages. The second PCR ran about 6 to 12 cycles with a sample-barcoded 5' primer and J-beta primers. TCRdb re-called the 5' RACE reads with MiXCR, one entry per CDR3 protein. The data contain more than 650,000 distinct CDR3 sequences, around half of them singletons. Sequencing was done on a sample of blood. Receptors were obtained from an elderly man in good health.

This chain uses TRBV20-1 with TRBJ2-5; 8 bases line up with TRBD1. This CDR3 spans 16 amino acids. V shed 5 bases, J shed 5 bases, and the junction held 16 bases outside the gene matches. CDR1 DFQATT and CDR2 SNEGSKA come from the germline V gene (reference sequence). The CDR3 DNA reads as TGCAGTGCTGAATACCCAGGGGGCGCGGAGTTGGAGACCCAGTACTTC. This gives the protein CSAEYPGGAELETQYF.

This chain connects TRBV2 to TRBJ2-5; TRBD1 is a possible D gene (6 bases). V was pared by 6 bases and J by 4 bases, with 12 bases between. CDR3 length equals 13 residues. Germline loops: CDR1 SNHLY, CDR2 FYNNEI. This CDR3 is CASRETGRETQYF. The CDR3 region has the DNA TGTGCCAGCAGAGAAACAGGGCGAGAGACCCAGTACTTC.

The chain is built from TRBV15 and TRBJ1-1; D possibly corresponds to TRBD1 (5 bases). This CDR3 spans 13 amino acids. The germline CDR1 and CDR2 sequences are LNHNV and YYDKDF (reference sequence). The V and J ends lost 3 bases and 0 bases respectively, with 5 bases between them. The CDR3 loop is CATSRTVNTEAFF. The DNA for the CDR3 is TGTGCCACCAGCAGGACAGTGAACACTGAAGCTTTCTTT. The variable domain in full, with the rest retrieved from reference TRBV15 and TRBJ1-1, is DAMVIQNPRYQVTQFGKPVTLSCSQTLNHNVMYWYQQKSSQAPKLLFHYYDKDFNNEADTPDNFQSRRPNTSFCFLDIRSPGLGDTAMYLCATSRTVNTEAFFGQGTRLTVV.

Note on this clonotype: The junction does not match germline at one end; this may be a read error. V and J are TRBV28 and TRBJ1-1; D not certain. The germline CDR1 and CDR2 sequences are MDHEN and SYDVKM. The CDR3 extends over 13 amino acids. Written as DNA, the CDR3 is TGTGCCGGCAGAAGCCCCATGAACACTGAAGCTTTCTTT. Translated: CAGRSPMNTEAFF.

The chain couples TRBV27 to TRBJ2-5, with 7 bases aligning to TRBD2. The end of the DNA aligns better with TRBJ2-7, so the J call may be wrong. CDR1 MNHEY and CDR2 SMNVEV come from the germline V gene (reference sequence). The CDR3 spans 14 residues. Here the CDR3 DNA reads TGTGCCAGCAGTCTGATGGGAGGGGCCGGCGAGCAGTACTTC. Translated, it gives CASSLMGGAGEQYF.

This clonotype was observed a handful of times. The V and J genes are TRBV9 and TRBJ2-7, with D maybe TRBD2 (6 bases). Trimming removed 0 bases from V and 4 bases from J, with 11 bases in between. CDR3 length: 14 residues. The germline gives CDR1 SGDLS, CDR2 YYNGEE. Here the CDR3 reads CASSVGREFYEQYF. The CDR3 nucleotides read TGTGCCAGCAGCGTAGGTCGGGAGTTTTACGAGCAGTACTTC.

This clonotype was counted a single time. Mismatch with germline at one junction end may stem from a read error. This sequence joins TRBV5-1 and TRBJ2-7; D might be TRBD1 or TRBD2, each matching 6 bases. The DNA end lines up better with TRBJ2-5; the J call may be wrong. Looked up from germline, CDR1 is SGHRS and CDR2 is YFSETQ. The CDR3 consists of 14 residues. CDR3 protein: CAGSLRGVDKTQYF. The CDR3 DNA sequence: TGCGCCGGCAGCTTGAGGGGGGTTGATAAGACCCAGTACTTC.